The source of this T cell receptor beta chain is a study of cytomegalovirus exposure and HLA in healthy donors. The CDR3 runs to 18 residues. J gave up 0 bases and V 3 bases, and 11 bases lay outside the gene matches. Germline V CDR1 and CDR2: LNHNV, YYDKDF (reference sequence). Primers included in the PCR were 60 Vbeta and 13 Jbeta primers. TCRdb's copy holds only in-frame clones and misses some; the assay was immunoSEQ multiplex PCR. This sample has roughly 70,000 clones; around 82% occur once, and the top ten carry 1.5% to 2%. V is TRBV15 and J is TRBJ2-7; 10 bases align to TRBD1. The TCR sequence derives from a man between 18 and 29 years old in good health and CMV-seronegative. The sequenced sample consisted of PBMCs. This CDR3 is CATSRPGQGTRPSYEQYF. The CDR3 DNA reads TGTGCCACCAGCAGGCCGGGACAGGGGACCAGACCCTCCTACGAGCAGTACTTC.